These 15 T cell receptor beta chains were all obtained from the same sample, sequenced in a study of cytomegalovirus exposure and HLA in healthy donors. The method was immunoSEQ multiplex PCR; TCRdb's version includes in-frame clones alone and lacks a portion of them. The sample holds roughly 230,000 clones, around 91% seen once. Sequencing was performed on PBMCs. The receptor set was obtained from a woman aged 30 to 39 in good health and CMV-seronegative.

The CDR3 reads CASSVGGIDEQYF. As DNA, the CDR3 is TGTGCCAGCAGCGTAGGGGGAATCGATGAGCAGTACTTC. V and J are TRBV9 and TRBJ2-7; D is uncertain. Germline V gives CDR1 SGDLS, CDR2 YYNGEE. The germline V and J ends were trimmed by 0 bases and 7 bases, with 11 bases remaining between them. The CDR3 has 13 amino acids.

The chain uses TRBV28 and TRBJ2-1, with no clear D. The germline V gene encodes CDR1 MDHEN and CDR2 SYDVKM. V gave up 5 bases and J gave up 7 bases, with 15 bases separating them. CDR3 length equals 14 residues. CDR3 residues: CASSPSDEENEQFF. For the CDR3, the DNA is TGTGCCAGCAGTCCCTCTGATGAGGAGAATGAGCAGTTCTTC.

Concerning this clone itself: The same CDR3 arises from other DNA sequences in this sample as well. The V gene is TRBV28, the J gene TRBJ2-7, with D possibly being TRBD1 or TRBD2 (5 bases each). This CDR3 is built from 13 residues. With 6 bases removed from V and 0 bases from J, the gap between germline ends came to 9 bases. Germline-derived CDR1 and CDR2 are MDHEN and SYDVKM. CDR3 in amino acids: CASREGSSYEQYF. CDR3 in DNA: TGTGCCAGCAGAGAGGGGAGCTCCTACGAGCAGTACTTC.

J is TRBJ2-5 and V is TRBV7-6, with 7 nucleotides matching TRBD2. Germline V lookup: CDR1 SGHVS, CDR2 FNYEAQ. The ends lost 5 bases at V and 1 base at J; junction bases unmatched: 4. The CDR3 has 14 residues. The CDR3 here is CASSQGLVQETQYF. The DNA of the CDR3 is TGTGCCAGCAGCCAAGGACTAGTCCAAGAGACCCAGTACTTC.

The rearrangement uses TRBV9 and TRBJ2-5; D possibly corresponds to TRBD2 (6 bases). CDR3 length equals 16 residues. Germline CDR1 reads SGDLS; CDR2 reads YYNGEE. The germline V and J ends were trimmed by 0 bases and 3 bases, with 15 bases remaining between them. Here the CDR3 DNA reads TGTGCCAGCAGCGTAGACGCTCGGGACTTCGAAGAGACCCAGTACTTC. Protein: CASSVDARDFEETQYF.

V is TRBV5-8 and J is TRBJ2-5, with D maybe TRBD2 (6 bases). The CDR3 spans 15 residues. The ends were cut back, 6 bases at V and 1 base at J, with 16 bases in the middle. The V gene's germline CDR1 is SGHTS and CDR2 YDEGEE. CDR3 protein: CASTPGVQLQETQYF. The CDR3 region has the DNA TGTGCCAGCACCCCGGGAGTGCAGCTCCAAGAGACCCAGTACTTC.

V and J are TRBV7-2 and TRBJ2-4; the match to TRBD2 covers 11 bases. The CDR3 is made up of 17 amino acids. Germline CDR1 and CDR2: SGHTA and FQGNSA. Trimming at V came to 1 base and at J to 0 bases, leaving 2 bases not matched to a gene. The CDR3: CASSLGGLAVAKNIQYF. The CDR3 DNA is TGTGCCAGCAGCTTAGGGGGACTAGCGGTAGCCAAAAACATTCAGTACTTC.

The gene calls are TRBV29-1 and TRBJ2-4; D uncertain. V was pared by 4 bases and J by 0 bases, with 4 bases between. The CDR3 totals 12 residues. In germline, CDR1 is SQVTM, CDR2 ANQGSEA. The CDR3 DNA reads as TGCAGCGTTGCCTTAGCCAAAAACATTCAGTACTTC. Amino acids: CSVALAKNIQYF.

This clone was picked up a small number of times. The chain recombines TRBV6-1 with TRBJ2-7, with D perhaps TRBD1 (5 bases). The CDR3 length is 12 residues. Germline CDR1 is MNHNS and CDR2 is SASEGT. Between the trimmed V and J ends, which lost 1 base and 5 bases, there was a span of 6 bases. The CDR3 loop is CASSEVGDEQYF. The CDR3 region has the DNA TGTGCCAGCAGTGAAGTAGGGGACGAGCAGTACTTC.

The chain combines TRBV18 with TRBJ1-5; perhaps TRBD1 as D (5 bases). The CDR3 is 18 amino acids. With 6 bases removed from V and 2 bases from J, the gap between germline ends came to 23 bases. Germline-derived CDR1 and CDR2 are KGHSH and LQKENI. Here the CDR3 reads CASSARDPRSSGNQPQHF. DNA for the CDR3: TGTGCCAGCTCGGCCCGGGACCCCAGGTCTTCCGGCAATCAGCCCCAGCATTTT.

The genes are TRBV5-1 and TRBJ2-7; 9 nucleotides match TRBD1. V trimming: 3 bases; J trimming: 2 bases; junction bases outside the gene matches: 6. The CDR3 extends over 15 amino acids. The germline CDR1 and CDR2 sequences are SGHRS and YFSETQ. CDR3 protein: CASSYEGQGAYEQYF. CDR3 DNA sequence: TGCGCCAGCAGCTACGAGGGACAGGGCGCCTACGAGCAGTACTTC.

This clone was counted a few times. This chain joins TRBV5-4 and TRBJ2-7; 8 bases line up with TRBD1. The CDR3 spans 15 residues. Germline CDR1 SGHNT, CDR2 YYREEE (reference sequence). Trimming at V came to 2 bases and at J to 3 bases, leaving 7 bases not matched to a gene. The CDR3 nucleotides are TGTGCCAGCAGCTTACCGACAGGGGCTGACTACGAGCAGTACTTC. Translating it yields CASSLPTGADYEQYF.

The chain has TRBV2 and TRBJ2-1; D not resolved. Germline-derived CDR1 and CDR2 are SNHLY and FYNNEI. Trimming took 0 bases from V and 8 from J, leaving 11 bases between them. CDR3 size: 14 residues. CDR3 coding DNA: TGTGCCAGCAGTGAAGCGAGAGGAGTCGATGAGCAGTTCTTC. This codes for CASSEARGVDEQFF.

The chain carries TRBV4-2 and TRBJ1-5; 9 bases match TRBD1. The CDR3 contains 16 residues. The germline V gene has CDR1 LGHNA and CDR2 YNFKEQ. The trim removed 4 bases at V and 0 bases at J, leaving 4 bases unmatched. In DNA, the CDR3 is TGTGCCAGCAGCCGGGACAGGGCTGATAGCAATCAGCCCCAGCATTTT. Its protein is CASSRDRADSNQPQHF.

This chain joins TRBV6-1 and TRBJ2-1; 9 bases line up with TRBD1. With 6 bases clipped from V and 7 bases from J, the junction kept 7 bases outside the gene matches. Germline V CDR1 and CDR2: MNHNS, SASEGT. The CDR3 sequence is 14 residues long. The CDR3 nucleotides read TGTGCCAGCAGGGGGACAGGGATGGAGAATGAGCAGTTCTTC. Its translation is CASRGTGMENEQFF.